This TCR beta chain was sequenced for a study of human T cells and chemical hapten exposure. Study information: The patients were mostly female; they had alopecia areata, totalis or universalis.

This sample's time point: pre-sensitization, week 0. Noted treatment: therapeutic diphenylcyclopropenone sensitization with weekly scalp DPC. The study extracted total RNA from unfractionated whole blood. People who gave samples had alopecia, were 18 to 70 years old, and were suitable for DPC. Attachment of unique molecular identifiers to individual cDNA molecules was performed in the library. TCRdb recomputed calls from the RACE reads with MiXCR, one row per CDR3 protein. The sample carries tens of thousands of distinct CDR3 sequences, 9.5% to 10% recorded once. Germline V CDR1 and CDR2: DFQATT, SNEGSKA (reference sequence). CDR3 length equals 14 residues. Trimming removed 5 bases at V and 6 bases at J, with 14 bases between. This clonotype was detected many times.

This chain links TRBV20-1 with TRBJ1-6; no clear D gene. The sequence was collected from a woman between 25 and 40 years old with alopecia areata. Some clones in this sample may be carry-over from other donors' samples. Specimen: whole blood, collected in connection with sensitization to the hapten diphenylcyclopropenone (DPC). The DNA for the CDR3 is TGCAGTGCTCGGCCCCAGGAAGTTAATTCACCCCTCCACTTT. As protein: CSARPQEVNSPLHF.